The text below deals with one T cell receptor (beta chain). The target antigen is unknown. Time point noted: sample taken at primary tumor resection. The data stem from a study of spatial heterogeneity in lung cancer. Across the whole study: Detection of beta-chain sequences consistently exceeded that of alpha-chain sequences. Overall study results and limits: Blood showed ubiquitous tumor TCRs more often at resection than at routine follow-up.

TCRdb re-derived calls from the 5' RACE reads in MiXCR, one entry per CDR3 protein. The sample contains just under 95,000 distinct CDR3 sequences, around 12% of which appear only once. Sample: PBMCs, taken at surgery. This sequence was found in a male donor with early-stage non-small cell lung cancer.

The CDR3 reads CASRDGGKLFF. The DNA of the CDR3 is TGTGCCAGCAGGGATGGGGGAAAACTGTTTTTT. This chain links TRBV6-2 or TRBV6-3 with TRBJ1-4; a possible D gene is TRBD1 (5 bases). Trimming took off 6 bases at V and 10 bases at J, with 9 bases between the two ends. CDR3 length: 11 amino acids. CDR1 is MNHEY and CDR2 is SVGEGT in the germline V gene.